This entry lists 11 T cell receptor beta chains sequenced from one sample in a study of CD8 T cells in Susac syndrome. Random hexamers were used to reverse transcribe 0.5 to 1 ug of RNA. Via MiXCR, TCRdb re-called the immunoSEQ multiplex PCR reads, giving one row per CDR3 protein. The data contain around 150,000 distinct CDR3 sequences, 85% to 95% of them singletons. The material sequenced was CD4+ T cells from PBMCs. The receptors originated from a human donor with Susac syndrome.

V and J are TRBV30 and TRBJ1-3; D is possibly TRBD1 (5 bases). CDR1 is GTSNPN and CDR2 is SVGIG in the germline V gene (reference sequence). V lost 8 bases and J lost 1, with 18 bases in between. The CDR3 sequence is 15 residues long. The CDR3 here is CARGSPSPSGNTIYF. The DNA of the CDR3 is TGTGCCCGGGGCAGTCCGTCGCCGTCTGGAAACACCATATATTTT. Based on the CDR3 plus reference TRBV30 and TRBJ1-3, the full variable domain is SQTIHQWPATLVQPVGSPLSLECTVEGTSNPNLYWYRQAAGRGLQLLFYSVGIGQISSEVPQNLSASRPQDRQFILSSKKLLLSDSGFYLCARGSPSPSGNTIYFGEGSWLTVV.

CDR3 amino acids: CALSQGNYGYTF. The CDR3 bases are TGTGCCCTATCACAGGGGAACTATGGCTACACCTTC. The chain is built from TRBV30 and TRBJ1-2, with 7 positions matching TRBD1. Germline CDR1 GTSNPN, CDR2 SVGIG (reference sequence). The CDR3 sequence is 12 residues long. V lost 8 bases and J lost 2; bases outside the gene matches: 5.

This clonotype was observed once. This chain joins TRBV4-3 and TRBJ1-4; D uncertain. The CDR3 extends over 15 amino acids. Germline V gene sequence: CDR1 LGHNA, CDR2 YSLEER. Trimming cost V 0 bases and J 2 bases, with 7 bases left between them. CDR3 sequence reads: CASSQDTGTNEKLFF. In nucleotides, the CDR3 is TGCGCCAGCAGCCAAGATACGGGTACTAATGAAAAACTGTTTTTT.

The rearrangement links TRBV30 to TRBJ2-1; maybe TRBD2 (6 bases). The CDR3 is 15 amino acids. The germline gives CDR1 GTSNPN, CDR2 SVGIG (reference sequence). With 5 bases removed from V and 2 bases from J, the gap between germline ends came to 16 bases. For the CDR3, the DNA is TGTGCCTGGGGAGGACTATCCGCGACCTACAATGAGCAGTTCTTC. This sequence encodes CAWGGLSATYNEQFF. The full variable domain, completed using reference TRBV30 and TRBJ2-1, is SQTIHQWPATLVQPVGSPLSLECTVEGTSNPNLYWYRQAAGRGLQLLFYSVGIGQISSEVPQNLSASRPQDRQFILSSKKLLLSDSGFYLCAWGGLSATYNEQFFGPGTRLTVL.

This sequence joins TRBV4-3 and TRBJ2-3; D is unresolved. The CDR3 loop spans 14 amino acids. The V gene lost 0 bases and the J gene lost 4 bases, with 8 bases spanning the gap. The germline V gene encodes CDR1 LGHNA and CDR2 YSLEER. Here the CDR3 DNA reads TGCGCCAGCAGCCAAGAGCTAGTTCCAGATACGCAGTATTTT. Its protein is CASSQELVPDTQYF.

V is TRBV9 and J is TRBJ2-5, with 15 positions matching TRBD2. Germline lookup yields CDR1 SGDLS and CDR2 YYNGEE. After removal of 4 bases from V and 5 bases from J, the junction contained 18 bases not matched to a gene. CDR3 length: 20 residues. The CDR3 DNA follows: TGTGCCAGCAGCTCCCCACATGGGGGACTAGCGGGGGGCTTCTCCGAGACCCAGTACTTC. Residues: CASSSPHGGLAGGFSETQYF.

V gene TRBV9 combines with J gene TRBJ1-6, with D tentatively TRBD1 (5 bases). Germline V gene lookup returns CDR1 SGDLS and CDR2 YYNGEE. V lost 4 bases and J 9 bases, leaving 11 bases between the germline ends. The CDR3 is 13 residues long. CDR3 DNA sequence: TGTGCCAGCAGCCCTGACAGTTCTTCACCCCTCCACTTT. Amino acids: CASSPDSSSPLHF.

The rearrangement links TRBV3-1 to TRBJ1-1, with TRBD1 matching over 7 bases. This CDR3 region has 15 residues. Per germline, CDR1 LGHDT and CDR2 YNNKEL (reference sequence). Unmatched junction bases numbered 11, after V lost 4 bases and J lost 6 bases. CDR3 sequence reads: CASSPTSTGIAEAFF. CDR3 DNA: TGTGCCAGCAGCCCAACGTCGACAGGGATCGCTGAAGCTTTCTTT.

The V gene is TRBV30, the J gene TRBJ2-7; D is unclear. Trimming pared 4 bases from V and 2 bases from J, leaving 18 bases between. This CDR3 is 15 amino acids long. In germline, CDR1 is GTSNPN, CDR2 SVGIG (reference sequence). The CDR3 nucleotides read TGTGCCTGGATCCCTGGGCCCGCGAACACCTACGAGCAGTACTTC. Protein product: CAWIPGPANTYEQYF.

The chain is built from TRBV5-6 and TRBJ1-1, with a weak D call TRBD1 (5 bases). CDR3 length: 12 amino acids. The V and J ends lost 4 bases and 8 bases respectively, with 12 bases between them. Germline loops: CDR1 SGHDT, CDR2 YYEEEE. CDR3 in amino acids: CASSPPGGEAFF. The CDR3 coding sequence is TGTGCCAGCAGCCCCCCGGGGGGGGAAGCTTTCTTT.

This sequence joins TRBV30 and TRBJ2-6; no clear D. The CDR3 covers 16 residues. Germline V gene lookup returns CDR1 GTSNPN and CDR2 SVGIG (reference sequence). The ends were cut back, 1 base at V and 4 bases at J, with 14 bases in the middle. The CDR3 spells CAWSDKAAPGANVLTF. The CDR3 coding sequence is TGTGCCTGGAGTGACAAGGCCGCCCCAGGGGCCAACGTCCTGACTTTC.